This T cell receptor (beta chain) comes out of a study of read filtering for tumor transcriptome and immune sequencing. From 400 to 450 ng of RNA, a library with molecular barcoded alpha/delta and beta/gamma adaptors was made. TCRdb re-analysed the reads in MiXCR, keeping a single row per CDR3 protein. The profile covers around 140,000 distinct CDR3 sequences, with approximately 13% appearing a single time and about 7.7% taken by the ten largest. This clonotype was picked up many times. CDR3 size: 17 residues. With V trimmed by 1 base and J by 1 base, 7 bases remained unmatched. The germline V gene has CDR1 SGHTA and CDR2 FQGNSA.

The rearrangement links TRBV7-2 to TRBJ1-5; 7 bases are shared with TRBD1. Material for sequencing was a population of CD138-negative cells sorted from bone marrow. The sequence was obtained from a donor aged 40 or over with multiple myeloma. The CDR3 loop reads CASSLGAARGSNQPQHF. In DNA, the CDR3 is TGTGCCAGCAGCTTAGGGGCTGCCAGGGGGAGCAATCAGCCCCAGCATTTT.